The TCR beta chain under discussion was sequenced for a study of technical replicates of blood from several donors (dated by TCRdb to the late 2010s). Libraries were made using the immunoSEQ multiplex PCR assay. TCRdb limited this immuneACCESS table to in-frame rearrangements with V and J called. A share of clones is missing; checked studies link under half to unresolved V genes, and the rest is unexplained. The sample data list some 80,000 clones, and approximately 97% of these were observed just once. The ten largest clones add up to 0.3% to 0.35% of the sample. From cysteine to phenylalanine, the CDR3 is 14 amino acids long. Only the CDR3 part of the read is kept: 42 bases, read in frame from the first base. Trimming costs V 7 bases and J 1 base, and their ends lie 11 bases apart. Reading the germline V gene (reference sequence) gives CDR1 MNHEY and CDR2 SMNVEV. Note on this clone: Its specific antigen is unknown. No qualities accompany the bases; no much larger clone lies one base away.

This sequence originates from a human donor in good health. The chain was built from TRBV27 and TRBJ2-1; D gene: possibly TRBD2, on 5 matching bases. The material sequenced was T cells isolated from PBMCs. The CDR3 region: CASTQDSSYNEQFF. Here is the DNA: TGTGCCAGCACCCAGGACTCGTCCTACAATGAGCAGTTCTTC.